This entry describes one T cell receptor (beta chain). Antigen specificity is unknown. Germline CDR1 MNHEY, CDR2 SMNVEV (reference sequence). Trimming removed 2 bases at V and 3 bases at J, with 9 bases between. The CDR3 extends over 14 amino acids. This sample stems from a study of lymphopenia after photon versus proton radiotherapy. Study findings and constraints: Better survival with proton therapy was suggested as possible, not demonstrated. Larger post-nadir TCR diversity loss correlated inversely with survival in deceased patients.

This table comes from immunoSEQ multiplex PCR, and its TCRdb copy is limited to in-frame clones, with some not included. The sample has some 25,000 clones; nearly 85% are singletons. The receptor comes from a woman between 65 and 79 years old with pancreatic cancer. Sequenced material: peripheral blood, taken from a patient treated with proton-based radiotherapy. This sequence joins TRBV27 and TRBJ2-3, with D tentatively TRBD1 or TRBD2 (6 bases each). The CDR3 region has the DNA TGTGCCAGCAGTTTAGGGGGGCTTACAGATACGCAGTATTTT. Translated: CASSLGGLTDTQYF.